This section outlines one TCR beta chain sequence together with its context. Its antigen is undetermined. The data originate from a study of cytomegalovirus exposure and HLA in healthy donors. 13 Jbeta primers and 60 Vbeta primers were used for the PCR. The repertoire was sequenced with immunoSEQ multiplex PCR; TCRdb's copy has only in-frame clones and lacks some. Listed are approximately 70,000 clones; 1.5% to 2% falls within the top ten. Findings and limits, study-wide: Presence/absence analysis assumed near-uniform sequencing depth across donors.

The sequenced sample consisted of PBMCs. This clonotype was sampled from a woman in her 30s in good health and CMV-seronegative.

CDR3 nucleotides: TGTGCCAGCAGTGGGGGGGTCTCTGGGGCCAACGTCCTGACTTTC. This sequence encodes CASSGGVSGANVLTF. The chain combines TRBV6-4 with TRBJ2-6; a possible D gene is TRBD2 (6 bases). The length of the CDR3 is 15 residues. Germline assignment: CDR1 MRHNA and CDR2 SNTAGT. V was cut by 4 bases and J by 0 bases, with 7 bases left in between.